This T cell receptor beta chain was identified in a study of shared clonotypes between healthy human individuals. The CDR3 is 16 residues long. Germline V gene lookup returns CDR1 SEHNR and CDR2 FQNEAQ (reference sequence). V lost 1 base and J 1 base, leaving 13 bases between the germline ends. Splitting of each subset's genomic DNA was done evenly across several immunoSEQ plates. Clones were sequenced by immunoSEQ multiplex PCR, and TCRdb holds only the in-frame ones, with some missing. The sample contains about 2,500,000 clones, approximately 94% of which appear only once. The sequence came from a man between 18 and 35 years old in good health. The sequenced sample was naive CD4+ T cells sorted from blood. The subset is: CD45RA+ positively selected. V is TRBV7-9 and J is TRBJ2-5; tentative D call: TRBD2 (5 bases). CDR3 residues: CASSLVVQRAQETQYF. CDR3 sequence (DNA): TGTGCCAGCAGCTTAGTCGTTCAGAGGGCCCAAGAGACCCAGTACTTC.